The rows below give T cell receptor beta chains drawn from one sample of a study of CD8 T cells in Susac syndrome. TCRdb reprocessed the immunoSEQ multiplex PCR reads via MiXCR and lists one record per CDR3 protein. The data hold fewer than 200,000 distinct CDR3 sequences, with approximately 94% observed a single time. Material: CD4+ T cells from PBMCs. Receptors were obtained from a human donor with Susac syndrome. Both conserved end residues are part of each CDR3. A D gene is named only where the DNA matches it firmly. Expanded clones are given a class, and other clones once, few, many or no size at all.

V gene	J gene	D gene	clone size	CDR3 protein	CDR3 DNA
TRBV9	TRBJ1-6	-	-	CASSVGWQGRSYNSPLHF	TGTGCCAGCAGCGTAGGGTGGCAGGGGAGGTCCTATAATTCACCCCTCCACTTT
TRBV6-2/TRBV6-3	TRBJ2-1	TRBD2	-	CASSYRRGGPGNEQFF	TGTGCCAGCAGTTACCGGCGGGGGGGCCCCGGCAATGAGCAGTTCTTC
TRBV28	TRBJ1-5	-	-	CASRDRRNQPQHF	TGTGCCAGCAGAGACCGTCGCAATCAGCCCCAGCATTTT
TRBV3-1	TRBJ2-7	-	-	CASTSPGDYEQYF	TGTGCCAGCACAAGTCCAGGGGATTACGAGCAGTACTTC
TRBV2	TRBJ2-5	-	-	CASSELREETQYF	TGTGCCAGCAGTGAACTCAGGGAGGAGACCCAGTACTTC
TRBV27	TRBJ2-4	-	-	CASSWDFKNIQYF	TGTGCCAGCAGTTGGGATTTCAAAAACATTCAGTACTTC
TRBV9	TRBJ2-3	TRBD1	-	CASSDPTGADTQYF	TGTGCCAGCAGCGACCCTACAGGGGCAGATACGCAGTATTTT
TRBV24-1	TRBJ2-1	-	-	CATSDSGRGNEQFF	TGTGCCACCAGTGATTCTGGCAGGGGCAATGAGCAGTTCTTC
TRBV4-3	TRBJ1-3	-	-	CASSQDWGGAGNTIYF	TGCGCCAGCAGCCAAGATTGGGGGGGAGCTGGAAACACCATATATTTT
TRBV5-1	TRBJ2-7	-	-	CASSLARQGVDEQYF	TGCGCCAGCAGCTTGGCCCGGCAGGGCGTGGACGAGCAGTACTTC
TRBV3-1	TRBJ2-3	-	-	CASSQVGRGTDTQYF	TGTGCCAGCAGCCAAGTGGGGCGAGGCACAGATACGCAGTATTTT
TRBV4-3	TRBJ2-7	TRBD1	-	CASSQVGQPYEQYF	TGCGCCAGCAGCCAAGTGGGACAGCCCTACGAGCAGTACTTC
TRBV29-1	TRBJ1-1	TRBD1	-	CSVLGQSNTEAFF	TGCAGCGTTCTGGGACAGAGTAACACTGAAGCTTTCTTT
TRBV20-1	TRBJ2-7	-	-	CSARDWSKMVRF	TGCAGTGCTAGAGATTGGTCTAAAATGGTCCGCTTC
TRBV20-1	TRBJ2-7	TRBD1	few	CSASDRAYEQYF	TGCAGTGCTTCGGACAGGGCCTACGAGCAGTACTTC
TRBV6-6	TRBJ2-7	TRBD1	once	CASSYRPDRSYEQYF	TGTGCCAGCAGTTACCGACCGGACAGGAGCTACGAGCAGTACTTC
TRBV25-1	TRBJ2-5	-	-	CASSVLEIQTQYF	TGTGCCAGCAGTGTGCTAGAAATTCAGACCCAGTACTTC
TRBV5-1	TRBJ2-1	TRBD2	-	CASSPGTSEYNEQFF	TGCGCCAGCAGCCCCGGGACTAGCGAGTACAATGAGCAGTTCTTC
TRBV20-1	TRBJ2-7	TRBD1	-	CSANTGTGQEQYF	TGCAGTGCCAATACCGGGACAGGGCAAGAGCAGTACTTC
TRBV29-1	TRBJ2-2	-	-	CSVEGGGELFF	TGCAGCGTTGAAGGTGGAGGGGAGCTGTTTTTT
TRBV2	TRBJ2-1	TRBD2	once	CASSVEAGGYNEQFF	TGTGCCAGCAGTGTCGAGGCGGGGGGGTACAATGAGCAGTTCTTC
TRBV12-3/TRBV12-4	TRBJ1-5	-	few	CASSLGASNQPQHF	TGTGCCAGCAGTTTAGGGGCAAGCAATCAGCCCCAGCATTTT
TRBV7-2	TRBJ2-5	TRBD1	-	CASSLWADRGETQYF	TGTGCCAGCAGCTTATGGGCGGACAGGGGGGAGACCCAGTACTTC
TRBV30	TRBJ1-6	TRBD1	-	CAWTVGGQGTSPLHF	TGTGCCTGGACCGTGGGAGGACAGGGGACTTCACCCCTCCACTTT
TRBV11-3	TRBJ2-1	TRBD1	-	CASSLDDRGRKQFF	TGTGCCAGCAGCTTAGACGACAGGGGTAGAAAGCAGTTCTTC